This T cell receptor beta chain was sequenced in a study of blood T cells in healthy people across ages (dated by TCRdb to between 2014 and 2016). Broadly, across the study: In model experiments, template switching captured about one uniquely barcoded TCR beta cDNA molecule for every two T cells. To track age-related changes in TCR beta repertoire diversity, the study relied on deep sequencing normalized with unique cDNA molecular identifiers. Four age groups were formed from the donors: young (average approximately 15 years), middle-aged (less than 40), aged (more than 55) and long-lived (82). The study analyzed two additional independent replicas of 1 million unique cDNA reads from the same blood draw for two donors, one aged 18 to 30 and one aged 80 or older. Study-level results and caveats: Bulk unsorted PBMC profiling prevented conclusive comparison of naive and antigen-experienced compartments. Because the CMV infection status of the donors was unknown, age-related changes in expanded clonotypes may potentially have been confounded. A strong correlation was found between observed TCR beta diversity and the percentage of naive T cells measured by flow cytometry. Compared with the aged group, the long-lived group had more naive CD4+ T cells, fewer expanded clones and increased TCR diversity, a pattern suggesting age selection. Estimates of total diversity based on one million sequenced T cells were regarded as lower bounds and as underestimates. As age increased, observed TCR beta diversity per million T cells dropped in a roughly linear way, and a significant reduction was already evident by age about 40.

Remarks on this clonotype: The target of this receptor is not known. The sample holds no much larger clone one base away, and base qualities are not on file.

Donors were roughly 40 systemically healthy Caucasian individuals from Russia aged roughly 6 to 90 years. Around 10 milliliters of peripheral blood were collected from each donor into EDTA-treated Vacutainer tubes. Ficoll-Paque density-gradient centrifugation was used to isolate PBMCs, with at least 7 million obtained per sample. Trizol reagent was used to extract total RNA from the PBMCs, yielding at least 5 micrograms per sample. For every donor, flow cytometry on a PBMC aliquot measured the percentage of naive CD45RAhigh/CD27high T cells. Looking up the germline V gene (reference sequence) yields CDR1 MNHEY and CDR2 SMNVEV. Cut back by 7 bases and 2 bases, the V and J ends lie 8 bases apart. Inclusive of the bounding cysteine and phenylalanine, the CDR3 is 12 residues long. Of all the DNA, just the CDR3 is kept, 36 bases in frame from base 1. The library relied on 5' RACE. The instrument given in TCRdb is Illumina HiSeq 2500. A second PCR of about 6 to 12 cycles was run with a J-beta primer mix and a sample-barcoded 5' primer. A unique molecular identifier was introduced onto each TCR beta cDNA molecule by a template-switch 5' adaptor carrying 12 random nucleotides. Each sample yielded at least 3 million CDR3-containing paired-end reads. First-strand cDNA was synthesized from all RNA with the Mint cDNA synthesis kit, primed by a TRBC-specific oligonucleotide. Following uracil-DNA glycosylase treatment, a first 18-cycle PCR with universal primers M1SS and BC2_uni_R was performed on all cDNA. In the source study's methods: Each sample was normalized by randomly selecting 1 million high-quality reads, each carrying a distinct molecular identifier. Reads sharing molecular identifiers were discarded rather than binned into consensus sequences. MiTCR, with a Q25 quality threshold and the strictest error-elimination algorithm, was used for CDR3 identification, clonotype clustering and error correction. A nonparametric unseen species model with Euler transformation was used to estimate a lower bound on total TCR beta diversity. TCRdb itself trimmed the public reads at Q25 with fastp, ran MiXCR and retained productive beta chains. Under each unique CDR3 protein, matching rows form one entry showing the most common genes and DNA. TCRdb's processing, not the authors', yielded these V and J calls. This sample comprises around 990,000 distinct CDR3 sequences, about 25% of them detected only once. The ten largest clonotypes hold around 0.7% of the sample.

The data also belong to a second study, concerning T cells of mothers and their children. As the second study states: Nine systemically healthy Caucasian individuals, comprising three mothers and their six children, were included as donors. cDNA synthesis used all of the extracted RNA, with 1.5 ug of RNA in each 15 ul reaction. In the second PCR, the M1S primer introduced both the sample barcodes and 2-4 random nucleotides. Over 9 million TCR beta CDR3 reads came from each mother, compared with some 3 million reads from each child. Thymic selection similarly shapes TCR recombination output in related and unrelated pairs, with minor effect from inherited differences. Normalized repertoire overlap in related mother-child pairs was always slightly higher than in unrelated mother-child pairs, but the difference was never significant. Persistent microchimeric T cell clones were not detected, at a sensitivity of approximately 98 clones per million clonotypes. The study used deep NGS to compare TCR beta repertoires of mothers and children, seeking features distinguishing related mother-child pairs from unrelated individuals. The mean age was roughly 44 +/- 4 years for the mothers and roughly 10 +/- 4 years for the children. After adapters were ligated using NEBNext reagents, the libraries underwent 100+100 nt paired-end sequencing on an Illumina HiSeq 2000. Mother and child libraries were prepared a month apart and sequenced in separate runs to prevent cross-contamination. Between roughly 500,000 and 2,000,000 distinct TCR beta clonotypes were identified per donor. Naive TCR beta clonotypes were estimated from low-frequency clonotypes matched to each donor's FACS-determined naive share, without sorting.

What was sequenced was blood. The sequence is built from TRBV27 and TRBJ1-1; no D segment can be confidently identified. The TCR comes from a girl aged 2-9 years in good health. The nucleotides are TGTGCCAGCATTGACTTTAACACTGAAGCTTTCTTT. Translated, this is CASIDFNTEAFF.